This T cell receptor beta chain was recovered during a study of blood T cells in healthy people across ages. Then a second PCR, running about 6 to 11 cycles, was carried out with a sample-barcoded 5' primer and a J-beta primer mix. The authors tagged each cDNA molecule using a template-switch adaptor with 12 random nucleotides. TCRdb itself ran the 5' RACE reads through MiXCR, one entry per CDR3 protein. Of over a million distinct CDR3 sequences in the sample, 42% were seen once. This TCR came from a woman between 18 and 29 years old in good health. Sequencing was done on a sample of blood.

CDR3 sequence reads: CASTPSASGTYEQYF. The DNA of the CDR3 is TGTGCCAGCACCCCCTCCGCTAGCGGTACCTACGAGCAGTACTTC. V usage is TRBV6-5 and J usage is TRBJ2-7, with TRBD2 identical over 7 bases. There are 15 residues in the CDR3. Trimming took 7 bases from V and 2 from J; bases not matched to a gene: 11. Germline CDR1 and CDR2: MNHEY and SVGAGI.